This T cell receptor beta chain was documented in a study of intratumoral heterogeneity in liver cancer. Patients had early-stage hepatocellular carcinoma, untreated before resection. Some clones are missing from TCRdb's copy, which holds only in-frame ones; the method was immunoSEQ multiplex PCR. The sample comprises 20,000 to 25,000 clones, around 75% of which are singletons, and about 18% rests with the top ten. The TCR sequence derives from a woman in her sixties or seventies with hepatocellular carcinoma. The sequences come from tumor-adjacent normal tissue, collected before any cancer treatment.

CDR3 sequence (DNA): TGTGCCACCAGCAGAGAAGGAAGCTCTGGAAACACCATATATTTT. This translates into CATSREGSSGNTIYF. The chain carries TRBV15 and TRBJ1-3, with unresolved D. This CDR3 region has 15 residues. Trimming took 0 bases from V and 0 from J, leaving 6 bases between them. CDR1 and CDR2 from the germline V gene are LNHNV and YYDKDF (reference sequence).